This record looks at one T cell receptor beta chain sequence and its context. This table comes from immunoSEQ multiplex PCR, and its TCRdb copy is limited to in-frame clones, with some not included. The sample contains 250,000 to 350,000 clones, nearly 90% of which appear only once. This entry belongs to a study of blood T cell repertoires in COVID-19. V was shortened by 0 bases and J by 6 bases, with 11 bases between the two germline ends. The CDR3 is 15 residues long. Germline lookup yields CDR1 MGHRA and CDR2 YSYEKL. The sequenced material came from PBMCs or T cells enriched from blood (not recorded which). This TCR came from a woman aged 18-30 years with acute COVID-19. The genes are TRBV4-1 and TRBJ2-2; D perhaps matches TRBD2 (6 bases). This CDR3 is CASSQELAGAGELFF. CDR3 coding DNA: TGCGCCAGCAGCCAAGAACTAGCCGGGGCCGGGGAGCTGTTTTTT.